This record covers a single T cell receptor beta chain. The sample belongs to a study of blood T cell repertoires in COVID-19. Profiled with immunoSEQ multiplex PCR; TCRdb holds only in-frame clones, not every one. The repertoire includes 260,000 or so clones, approximately 91% of them detected once, and about 8.6% sits in the top ten. The CDR3 runs 15 residues. The germline gives CDR1 SGDLS, CDR2 YYNGEE. Losses at the gene ends were 3 bases for V and 6 bases for J; bases not matched to a gene: 11. The J gene is TRBJ1-1, the V gene TRBV9; the match to TRBD1 covers 7 bases. Sample: peripheral blood. The TCR sequence derives from a man between 18 and 29 years old with active or convalescent COVID-19. CDR3: CASSDAGTDPSEAFF. The CDR3 nucleotides read TGTGCCAGCAGCGATGCCGGGACAGACCCTTCTGAAGCTTTCTTT.